A selection of T cell receptor beta chains follows, all from one sample in a study of blood T cell repertoires in COVID-19. TCRdb keeps only in-frame clones here, not all; method: immunoSEQ multiplex PCR. Of 180,000 or so clones listed, nearly 90% are singletons. The sample taken for sequencing was peripheral blood. The receptors come from a man aged 45-60 years with acute or convalescent COVID-19. CDR3s include the opening cysteine and the closing phenylalanine or tryptophan. The D gene is left open where the match is weak. Expanded clones get a size class; other rows say once, few or many, or leave the size out.

d_call,j_call,clone_size,v_call,cdr3_aa,cdr3_nt
.,TRBJ2-7,.,TRBV6-1,CASSEAIISGYEQYF,TGTGCCAGCAGTGAAGCGATCATTAGCGGCTACGAGCAGTACTTC
.,TRBJ2-1,.,TRBV2,CASRLTRGAFF,TGTGCCAGCAGGTTGACTAGAGGGGCATTCTTC
TRBD1,TRBJ1-1,.,TRBV11-2,CASSHGQGKISNTEAFF,TGTGCCAGCAGCCACGGACAGGGGAAAATTTCGAACACTGAAGCTTTCTTT
.,TRBJ1-6,.,TRBV6-5,CASSYRFRKSPLHF,TGTGCCAGCAGTTATCGCTTCAGGAAATCACCCCTCCACTTT
TRBD2,TRBJ2-7,.,TRBV13,CASSQDSSGLAGGPYEQYF,TGTGCCAGCAGCCAGGACAGCTCAGGACTAGCGGGAGGGCCCTACGAGCAGTACTTC
.,TRBJ1-2,.,TRBV7-9,CASSLGQEAPYGYTF,TGTGCCAGCAGCTTAGGGCAGGAGGCTCCATATGGCTACACCTTC
TRBD2,TRBJ2-3,.,TRBV28,CASSFDSGSSTDTQYF,TGTGCCAGCAGTTTTGACAGCGGGAGTAGCACAGATACGCAGTATTTT
TRBD2,TRBJ2-1,.,TRBV7-3,CASSLDPGLAGGFEQFF,TGTGCCAGCAGCTTAGATCCGGGACTAGCGGGAGGATTTGAGCAGTTCTTC
TRBD1,TRBJ1-3,.,TRBV30,CAWGDRVNTIYF,TGTGCCTGGGGGGACAGGGTGAACACCATATATTTT
TRBD1,TRBJ2-1,.,TRBV4-3,CASSQDGTGTYNEQFF,TGCGCCAGCAGCCAAGATGGGACAGGGACGTACAATGAGCAGTTCTTC
.,TRBJ2-7,.,TRBV6-5,CASSSGAGYEQYF,TGTGCCAGCAGTTCCGGAGCGGGCTACGAGCAGTACTTC
.,TRBJ1-1,.,TRBV19,CASSIAAGATNTEAFF,TGTGCCAGTAGTATAGCGGCAGGGGCTACGAACACTGAAGCTTTCTTT
.,TRBJ1-6,many,TRBV27,CASRPSPRGLNSPLHF,TGTGCCAGCAGACCCTCGCCCCGGGGACTCAATTCACCCCTCCACTTT
.,TRBJ2-5,.,TRBV27,CASSLKYGREETQYF,TGTGCCAGCAGTTTAAAGTACGGGCGGGAAGAGACCCAGTACTTC
.,TRBJ2-6,.,TRBV5-1,CASSLVLSGANVLTF,TGCGCCAGCAGCTTGGTCCTCTCTGGGGCCAACGTCCTGACTTTC
TRBD2,TRBJ2-1,.,TRBV7-9,CASSLATSGVNPGSNEQFF,TGTGCCAGCAGCTTAGCTACTAGCGGGGTAAACCCGGGGTCGAATGAGCAGTTCTTC
.,TRBJ1-6,.,TRBV27,CASSYSRENSPLHF,TGTGCCAGCAGTTATTCAAGAGAAAATTCACCCCTCCACTTT
TRBD1,TRBJ2-3,.,TRBV7-3,CASSPRQGAVDTQYF,TGTGCCAGCAGCCCGCGGCAGGGGGCGGTAGATACGCAGTATTTT
.,TRBJ1-5,.,TRBV27,CASSPGMGPQHF,TGTGCCAGCAGCCCCGGGATGGGACCCCAGCATTTT
TRBD2,TRBJ2-1,.,TRBV19,CASSIDGGYSYNEQFF,TGTGCCAGTAGTATAGACGGGGGGTACTCCTACAATGAGCAGTTCTTC
TRBD2,TRBJ2-1,.,TRBV2,CASTERGGNNEQFF,TGTGCCAGCACTGAACGGGGGGGGAACAATGAGCAGTTCTTC
TRBD1,TRBJ2-2,.,TRBV28,CASSPPGQDNTGELFF,TGTGCCAGCAGTCCCCCTGGACAGGACAACACCGGGGAGCTGTTTTTT
.,TRBJ1-1,.,TRBV19,CASSIKASGTEAFF,TGTGCCAGTAGTATAAAGGCCTCGGGAACTGAAGCTTTCTTT
TRBD1,TRBJ1-6,once,TRBV5-1,CASSLGTGNSPLHF,TGCGCCAGCAGCTTAGGGACAGGGAATTCACCCCTCCACTTT
.,TRBJ2-5,.,TRBV18,CASSPNTETQYF,TGTGCCAGCTCACCAAACACAGAGACCCAGTACTTC
TRBD1,TRBJ1-1,.,TRBV7-2,CASSLSTGGGYTEAFF,TGTGCCAGCAGCTTATCGACAGGGGGAGGGTATACTGAAGCTTTCTTT
TRBD2,TRBJ2-5,.,TRBV28,CASSLIDGGSGETQYF,TGTGCCAGCAGTTTAATCGACGGGGGGTCAGGCGAGACCCAGTACTTC
.,TRBJ2-2,.,TRBV7-9,CASRQDANTGELFF,TGTGCCAGCCGACAGGACGCGAACACCGGGGAGCTGTTTTTT
.,TRBJ2-2,.,TRBV9,CASSVSGLNTGELFF,TGTGCCAGCAGCGTATCAGGGCTGAACACCGGGGAGCTGTTTTTT
TRBD1,TRBJ2-5,.,TRBV7-9,CASREGTGKRETQYF,TGTGCCAGCAGGGAGGGGACAGGGAAAAGGGAGACCCAGTACTTC
TRBD1,TRBJ1-4,.,TRBV28,CASSFGFQGALHEKLFF,TGTGCCAGCAGTTTCGGTTTTCAGGGGGCGCTGCATGAAAAACTGTTTTTT
.,TRBJ1-5,.,TRBV28,CASIERGFDQPQHF,TGTGCCAGCATTGAAAGGGGTTTCGATCAGCCCCAGCATTTT
.,TRBJ2-3,.,TRBV5-1,CASSSTSTDTQYF,TGCGCCAGCAGCTCCACTAGCACAGATACGCAGTATTTT
TRBD1,TRBJ1-2,.,TRBV5-1,CASSLVGTGDGYTF,TGCGCCAGCAGCTTGGTCGGGACAGGGGATGGCTACACCTTC
.,TRBJ2-7,.,TRBV28,CASTPADRPRASSEQYF,TGTGCCAGCACCCCAGCGGACCGTCCAAGGGCTTCGTCCGAGCAGTACTTC
.,TRBJ1-6,.,TRBV29-1,CSVLVIYNSPLHF,TGCAGCGTTCTCGTTATATATAATTCACCCCTCCACTTT
TRBD1,TRBJ1-1,once,TRBV11-1,CASSGTDTEAFF,TGTGCCAGCTCCGGGACAGACACTGAAGCTTTCTTT
.,TRBJ1-6,.,TRBV5-1,CASSSGLPSSYNSPLHF,TGCGCCAGCAGCTCGGGACTGCCGAGCTCCTATAATTCACCCCTCCACTTT
.,TRBJ2-4,.,TRBV19,CASSRSVVVKNIQYF,TGTGCCAGTAGTAGGTCGGTTGTGGTCAAAAACATTCAGTACTTC
.,TRBJ2-3,.,TRBV6-1,CASSDATATQYF,TGTGCCAGCAGTGACGCGACTGCTACGCAGTATTTT
.,TRBJ2-3,once,TRBV5-1,CASSYDYSLRTDTQYF,TGCGCCAGCAGCTACGACTATAGCCTTCGCACAGATACGCAGTATTTT
TRBD2,TRBJ2-3,.,TRBV9,CASSALTHGTINADTQYF,TGTGCCAGCAGCGCCCTCACACACGGGACTATTAACGCAGATACGCAGTATTTT
TRBD1,TRBJ2-4,once,TRBV6-2/TRBV6-3,CASSRSGTGIGNIQYF,TGTGCCAGCAGTCGCTCCGGGACAGGAATTGGAAACATTCAGTACTTC
TRBD2,TRBJ2-5,once,TRBV28,CASRGSGRAETQYF,TGTGCCAGCAGGGGTAGCGGGAGGGCTGAGACCCAGTACTTC
TRBD2,TRBJ2-1,.,TRBV7-8,CASSSLRTSDLYNEQFF,TGTGCCAGCAGCTCATTACGGACTAGCGACCTTTACAATGAGCAGTTCTTC
TRBD1,TRBJ1-2,.,TRBV27,CASSWGQGRGYTF,TGTGCCAGCAGTTGGGGACAGGGGAGAGGCTACACCTTC
TRBD1,TRBJ2-7,.,TRBV27,CASSRSMGTGSYEQYF,TGTGCCAGCAGTCGGAGCATGGGGACAGGGTCCTACGAGCAGTACTTC
.,TRBJ2-5,.,TRBV5-8,CASSLEGGGETQYF,TGTGCCAGCAGCTTGGAAGGGGGTGGAGAGACCCAGTACTTC
TRBD1,TRBJ1-3,.,TRBV4-1,CASSLGTGGGSGNTIYF,TGCGCCAGCAGCCTCGGGACAGGGGGCGGCTCTGGAAACACCATATATTTT
.,TRBJ2-5,once,TRBV2,CASFPGLFQETQYF,TGTGCCAGCTTTCCTGGACTCTTCCAAGAGACCCAGTACTTC